One and the same sample provided the 21 T cell receptor beta chains below, sequenced in a study of T cell responses to AZD1222 COVID-19 vaccine. Sequencing was performed with immunoSEQ multiplex PCR; in TCRdb, only in-frame clones are kept and a portion is missing. The repertoire holds 100,000 to 150,000 clones, with 80% to 95% as singletons. The specimen comprised peripheral blood, sampled 28 days after the second AZD1222 dose. These receptors were taken from an adult who received the AZD1222 COVID-19 vaccine.

This sequence joins TRBV29-1 and TRBJ1-1; unclear D gene. V gave up 3 bases and J gave up 8 bases, with 16 bases separating them. In germline, CDR1 is SQVTM, CDR2 ANQGSEA. The CDR3 length is 13 residues. The CDR3 protein is CSVEGQVGREAFF. DNA for the CDR3: TGCAGCGTTGAGGGTCAGGTGGGTCGGGAAGCTTTCTTT.

This chain joins TRBV4-3 and TRBJ1-6; TRBD1 might be the D (5 bases). The V end lost 0 bases, the J end lost 6 bases, and 15 bases lay between the germline ends. The CDR3 has 17 amino acids. Germline CDR1 reads LGHNA; CDR2 reads YSLEER. CDR3 amino acids: CASSQDYWQGLNSPLHF. CDR3 bases: TGCGCCAGCAGCCAAGATTATTGGCAGGGCCTTAATTCACCCCTCCACTTT.

The V gene is TRBV7-3, the J gene TRBJ2-3; TRBD1 agrees at 9 bases. V trimming: 5 bases; J trimming: 3 bases; junction bases outside the gene matches: 6. The germline V gene encodes CDR1 SGHTA and CDR2 FQGTGA. This CDR3 is 15 amino acids long. The CDR3 sequence is CASSNTGGRTDTQYF. The CDR3 DNA follows: TGTGCCAGCAGCAATACAGGGGGCAGAACAGATACGCAGTATTTT.

This clone has at least ten counts. The sample has other DNA sequences that encode this CDR3 too. The rearrangement links TRBV29-1 to TRBJ2-7; D is ambiguous. CDR1 and CDR2 (germline): SQVTM, ANQGSEA. CDR3 length equals 11 residues. The V gene lost 4 bases and the J gene lost 3 bases, with 7 bases spanning the gap. CDR3 sequence reads: CSVAQNYEQYF. The CDR3 DNA sequence: TGCAGCGTTGCACAGAACTACGAGCAGTACTTC.

The chain joins TRBV14 to TRBJ1-6, with D perhaps TRBD1 (6 bases). Trimming stripped 8 bases from V and 8 bases from J, with 22 bases between. CDR3 size: 16 residues. CDR1 SGHDN and CDR2 FVKESK come from the germline V gene. The CDR3 loop is CASSWKGQRVDSPLHF. For the CDR3, the DNA is TGTGCCAGCTCCTGGAAAGGACAGCGGGTAGATTCACCCCTCCACTTT.

The V call is TRBV15, the J call TRBJ2-5; D gene ambiguous. This CDR3 contains 13 residues. CDR1 and CDR2 (germline): LNHNV, YYDKDF (reference sequence). Trimming left V 1 base short and J 1 base short, with 4 bases between. Written as DNA, the CDR3 is TGTGCCACCAGCAGAGGCGTCCAAGAGACCCAGTACTTC. Protein: CATSRGVQETQYF.

The chain couples TRBV30 to TRBJ1-5; possible D gene TRBD1, 6 bases. V shed 5 bases and J shed 3 bases, with 8 bases lying between them. The V gene's germline CDR1 is GTSNPN and CDR2 SVGIG (reference sequence). This CDR3 has 12 residues. The CDR3 coding sequence is TGTGCCTGGGGGACATACAATCAGCCCCAGCATTTT. Its protein product is CAWGTYNQPQHF.

The chain joins TRBV7-2 to TRBJ1-2; 9 bases are a match to TRBD1. Germline lookup yields CDR1 SGHTA and CDR2 FQGNSA. The CDR3 loop spans 15 amino acids. V shed 5 bases and J 6 bases; nucleotides not matched to a gene: 10. The CDR3: CASSPRTGVNNGYTF. DNA for the CDR3: TGTGCCAGCAGCCCTAGGACAGGGGTGAATAATGGCTACACCTTC. Using reference TRBV7-2 and TRBJ1-2 for the parts outside the CDR3, the full variable domain is GAGVSQSPSNKVTEKGKDVELRCDPISGHTALYWYRQSLGQGLEFLIYFQGNSAPDKSGLPSDRFSAERTGGSVSTLTIQRTQQEDSAVYLCASSPRTGVNNGYTFGSGTRLTVV.

This clone appeared a few times. The genes are TRBV6-1 and TRBJ2-3; D is possibly TRBD1 or TRBD2 (6 bases each). Germline V gene sequence: CDR1 MNHNS, CDR2 SASEGT. CDR3 size: 15 residues. V shed 0 bases and J shed 4 bases, with 11 bases lying between them. The CDR3 reads CASSEARGVSDTQYF. DNA of the CDR3: TGTGCCAGCAGTGAAGCGAGGGGGGTATCAGATACGCAGTATTTT.

This rearrangement joins TRBV6-5 to TRBJ1-4; 7 bases fit TRBD1. CDR3 length equals 12 residues. Germline values: CDR1 MNHEY, CDR2 SVGAGI. Trimming at V came to 6 bases and at J to 8 bases, leaving 3 bases not matched to a gene. The CDR3: CASSQTGEKLFF. CDR3 bases: TGTGCCAGCAGCCAGACAGGGGAAAAACTGTTTTTT.

This clone was recorded only once. V usage is TRBV4-3 and J usage is TRBJ2-5, with 9 bases lining up with TRBD2. The CDR3 contains 15 residues. From germline, CDR1 is LGHNA and CDR2 YSLEER. The V and J ends lost 1 base and 10 bases, in that order; junction bases with no gene match: 10. The CDR3 DNA sequence: TGCGCCAGCAGCCAAGGTCGGACTAGCGTCGGGGGCCAGTACTTC. The encoded protein is CASSQGRTSVGGQYF.

J is TRBJ2-5 and V is TRBV18, with D perhaps matching TRBD2 (5 bases). The CDR3 consists of 13 residues. Germline lookup yields CDR1 KGHSH and CDR2 LQKENI. Deletions cut 5 bases from V and 5 bases from J, with 12 bases between. CDR3 nucleotides: TGTGCCAGCTCATCGGGATCACAGGAGACCCAGTACTTC. It translates to CASSSGSQETQYF.

The rearrangement links TRBV11-1 to TRBJ2-7, with D unresolved. The CDR3 is 12 amino acids. CDR1 is SGHAT, CDR2 FQDESV, per germline (reference sequence). Trimming took 8 bases from V and 0 from J, leaving 8 bases between them. This CDR3 is CASGSYSYEQYF. CDR3 DNA: TGTGCCAGCGGCTCTTACTCCTACGAGCAGTACTTC.

V and J are TRBV9 and TRBJ1-1, with D hard to call. This CDR3 comprises 13 residues. Germline CDR1 reads SGDLS; CDR2 reads YYNGEE. The V and J ends lost 0 bases and 6 bases respectively, with 9 bases between them. The CDR3 spells CASSVVYKSEAFF. DNA of the CDR3: TGTGCCAGCAGCGTAGTATATAAGTCTGAAGCTTTCTTT.

This clone has just a few counts. The chain is built from TRBV12-3 or TRBV12-4 and TRBJ2-5; D could derive from TRBD1 or TRBD2 (5 bases each). The CDR3 is made up of 12 amino acids. Trimming pared 10 bases from V and 3 bases from J, leaving 12 bases between. The CDR3, as DNA: TGTGCCACCTCCGGGACGAAAGAGACCCAGTACTTC. This translates into CATSGTKETQYF.

The chain has TRBV11-3 and TRBJ1-2; weak D call: TRBD1 (6 bases). The CDR3 has 15 residues. With 5 bases removed from V and 4 bases from J, the gap between germline ends came to 17 bases. Per germline, CDR1 SGHNT and CDR2 YENEEA. CDR3 protein: CASSRSYRDSYGYTF. The CDR3 coding sequence is TGTGCCAGCAGCCGGAGTTACAGGGATTCCTATGGCTACACCTTC.

V and J are TRBV5-1 and TRBJ1-3, with 12 bases aligning to TRBD1. The CDR3 extends over 16 amino acids. Germline V gene data show CDR1 as SGHRS and CDR2 as YFSETQ. The trim removed 4 bases at V and 1 base at J, leaving 3 bases unmatched. CDR3: CASSEGQGASGNTIYF. Written as DNA, the CDR3 is TGCGCCAGCAGCGAGGGACAGGGGGCTTCTGGAAACACCATATATTTT.

The rearrangement joins TRBV12-5 to TRBJ1-1, with a weak D call TRBD1 (5 bases). Germline V gene data show CDR1 as LGHNT and CDR2 as FRNRAP. The length of the CDR3 is 15 residues. V dropped 5 bases and J dropped 7 bases, with 20 bases sitting between them. As DNA, the CDR3 is TGTGCTAGTGGTCATCTAAGCCGGGACCCACGTGAAGCTTTCTTT. It yields the protein CASGHLSRDPREAFF.

This sequence joins TRBV18 and TRBJ1-2; TRBD1 matches 9 bases. V shed 3 bases and J 4 bases; nucleotides not matched to a gene: 9. CDR3 length: 16 residues. Germline values: CDR1 KGHSH, CDR2 LQKENI. The CDR3 here is CASSPQGGTGIYGYTF. CDR3 nucleotides: TGTGCCAGCTCACCGCAAGGTGGGACAGGGATCTATGGCTACACCTTC.

This clone is a singleton in its sample. The chain is built from TRBV4-2 and TRBJ2-1; the D gene is possibly TRBD1 (5 bases). From germline, CDR1 is LGHNA and CDR2 YNFKEQ. The CDR3 runs to 17 residues. V was shortened by 1 base and J by 1 base, with 14 bases between the two germline ends. CDR3 sequence: CASSQVATARSYNEQFF. DNA for the CDR3: TGTGCCAGCAGCCAAGTTGCGACAGCCAGGTCCTACAATGAGCAGTTCTTC.

The gene calls are TRBV30 and TRBJ1-1; no definite D call. The length of the CDR3 is 12 residues. The germline V and J ends were trimmed by 3 bases and 2 bases, with 7 bases remaining between them. Germline V gene sequence: CDR1 GTSNPN, CDR2 SVGIG (reference sequence). This chain's CDR3 is CAWRGRNTEAFF. CDR3 nucleotides: TGTGCCTGGAGAGGACGTAACACTGAAGCTTTCTTT. The whole variable domain, filled in from reference TRBV30 and TRBJ1-1, reads SQTIHQWPATLVQPVGSPLSLECTVEGTSNPNLYWYRQAAGRGLQLLFYSVGIGQISSEVPQNLSASRPQDRQFILSSKKLLLSDSGFYLCAWRGRNTEAFFGQGTRLTVV.